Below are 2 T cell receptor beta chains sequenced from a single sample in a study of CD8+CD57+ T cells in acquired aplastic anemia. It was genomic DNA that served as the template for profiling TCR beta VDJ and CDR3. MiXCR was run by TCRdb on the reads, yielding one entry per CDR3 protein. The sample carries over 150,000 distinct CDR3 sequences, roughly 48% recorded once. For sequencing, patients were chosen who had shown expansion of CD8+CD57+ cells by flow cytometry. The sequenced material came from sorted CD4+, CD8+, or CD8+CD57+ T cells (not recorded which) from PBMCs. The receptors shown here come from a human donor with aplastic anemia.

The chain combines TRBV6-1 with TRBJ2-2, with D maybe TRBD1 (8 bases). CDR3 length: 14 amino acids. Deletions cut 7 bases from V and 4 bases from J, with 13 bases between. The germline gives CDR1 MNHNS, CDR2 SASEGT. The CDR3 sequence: CASKRDRTTGELFF. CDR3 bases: TGTGCCAGCAAGCGGGACAGGACCACCGGGGAGCTGTTTTTT.

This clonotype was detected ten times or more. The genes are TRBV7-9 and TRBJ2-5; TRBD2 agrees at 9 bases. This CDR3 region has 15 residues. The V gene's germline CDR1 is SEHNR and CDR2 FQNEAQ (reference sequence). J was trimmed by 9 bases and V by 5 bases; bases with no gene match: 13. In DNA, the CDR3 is TGTGCCAGCAGCCCAGCCGGGACTAGCATCGGGTCCCAGTACTTC. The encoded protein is CASSPAGTSIGSQYF.